The 5 T cell receptor beta chains below all came from one sample that was sequenced in a study of shared clonotypes between healthy human individuals. Assay: immunoSEQ multiplex PCR; the TCRdb copy retains only in-frame clones and omits some. The data hold fewer than 1.8 million clones, with around 98.5% observed a single time. Sequencing used naive CD4+ T cells sorted from blood. Subset of the sample: CD45RA+ positively selected. The receptors were gathered from a man under 40 in good health.

The V gene is TRBV5-4, the J gene TRBJ2-1, with D tentatively TRBD1 (6 bases). The germline V and J ends were trimmed by 4 bases and 10 bases, with 15 bases remaining between them. The V gene's germline CDR1 is SGHNT and CDR2 YYREEE (reference sequence). The CDR3 is 13 residues long. The CDR3 nucleotides are TGTGCCAGCAGCCGGGACAAGGGCCGAGAGCAGTTCTTC. This codes for CASSRDKGREQFF.

This clone has more than one count but fewer than ten. Distinct nucleotide sequences in the sample also encode this CDR3. The V gene is TRBV18, the J gene TRBJ2-7; no clear D gene. There are 13 residues in the CDR3. Trimming cost V 0 bases and J 0 bases, with 3 bases left between them. Germline V lookup: CDR1 KGHSH, CDR2 LQKENI. For the CDR3, the DNA is TGTGCCAGCTCACCACCCAGCTCCTACGAGCAGTACTTC. Encoded protein: CASSPPSSYEQYF.

The V call is TRBV5-4, the J call TRBJ1-2; tentatively, D is TRBD1 (5 bases). The germline V and J ends were trimmed by 6 bases and 7 bases, with 22 bases remaining between them. From germline, CDR1 is SGHNT and CDR2 YYREEE (reference sequence). This CDR3 region has 15 residues. The CDR3 loop reads CASTPQGRDYGGYTF. Here the CDR3 DNA reads TGTGCCAGCACCCCCCAGGGCAGGGATTATGGTGGCTACACCTTC.

The gene calls are TRBV6-5 and TRBJ2-7, with 13 bases fitting TRBD2. Germline V gene sequence: CDR1 MNHEY, CDR2 SVGAGI. J was trimmed by 9 bases and V by 7 bases; bases with no gene match: 9. The CDR3 runs 14 residues. In DNA, the CDR3 is TGTGCCAGCATAAGGACTAGCGGGAGTGGGCGGCAGTACTTC. Amino acids: CASIRTSGSGRQYF.

The chain uses TRBV28 and TRBJ1-1, with D unclear. The V and J ends lost 6 bases and 3 bases respectively, with 11 bases between them. The CDR3 contains 13 residues. Looked up from germline, CDR1 is MDHEN and CDR2 is SYDVKM. The CDR3 loop is CASRRSGDTEAFF. The CDR3 DNA sequence: TGTGCCAGCAGGAGGTCCGGCGACACTGAAGCTTTCTTT.